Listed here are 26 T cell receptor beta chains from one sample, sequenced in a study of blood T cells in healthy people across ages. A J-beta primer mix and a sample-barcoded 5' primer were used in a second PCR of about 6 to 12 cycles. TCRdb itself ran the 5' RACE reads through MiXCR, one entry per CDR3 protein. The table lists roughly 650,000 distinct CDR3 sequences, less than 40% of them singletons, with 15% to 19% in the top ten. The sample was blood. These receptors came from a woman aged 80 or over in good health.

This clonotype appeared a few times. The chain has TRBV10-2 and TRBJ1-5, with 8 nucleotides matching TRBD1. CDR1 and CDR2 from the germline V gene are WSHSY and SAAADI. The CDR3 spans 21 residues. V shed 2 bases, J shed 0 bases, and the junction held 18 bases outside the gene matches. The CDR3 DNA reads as TGCGCCAGCAGTGAGACAATGCCGGGACAGGTTGGGACATATAGCAATCAGCCCCAGCATTTT. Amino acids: CASSETMPGQVGTYSNQPQHF.

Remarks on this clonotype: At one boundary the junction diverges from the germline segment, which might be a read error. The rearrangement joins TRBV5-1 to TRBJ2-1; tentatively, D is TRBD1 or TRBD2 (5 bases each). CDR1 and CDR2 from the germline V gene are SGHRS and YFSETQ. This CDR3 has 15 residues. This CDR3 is CAGSFGTPSYNEQFF. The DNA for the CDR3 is TGCGCCGGCAGCTTCGGGACCCCGAGCTACAATGAGCAGTTCTTC.

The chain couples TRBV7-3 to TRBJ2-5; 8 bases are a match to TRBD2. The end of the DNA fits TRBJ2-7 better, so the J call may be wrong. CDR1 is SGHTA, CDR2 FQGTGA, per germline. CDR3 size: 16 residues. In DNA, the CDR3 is TGTGCCAGCGGTTCCACCGGGAGGGTTCCTGCCCACGAGCAGTACTTC. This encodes CASGSTGRVPAHEQYF.

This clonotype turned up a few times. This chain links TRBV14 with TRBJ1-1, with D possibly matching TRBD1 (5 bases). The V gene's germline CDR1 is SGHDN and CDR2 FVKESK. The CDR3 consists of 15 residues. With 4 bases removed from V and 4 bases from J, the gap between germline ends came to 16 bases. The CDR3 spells CASSRGGTGVTEAFF. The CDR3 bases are TGTGCCAGCAGCCGGGGGGGAACCGGGGTCACTGAAGCTTTCTTT.

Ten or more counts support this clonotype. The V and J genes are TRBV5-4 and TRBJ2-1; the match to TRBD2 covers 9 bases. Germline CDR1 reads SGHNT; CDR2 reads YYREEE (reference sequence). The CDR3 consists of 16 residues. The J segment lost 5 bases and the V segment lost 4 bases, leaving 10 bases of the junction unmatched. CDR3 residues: CASSRGRSGGNNEQFF. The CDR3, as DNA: TGTGCCAGCAGCAGGGGGAGGAGCGGGGGGAACAATGAGCAGTTCTTC.

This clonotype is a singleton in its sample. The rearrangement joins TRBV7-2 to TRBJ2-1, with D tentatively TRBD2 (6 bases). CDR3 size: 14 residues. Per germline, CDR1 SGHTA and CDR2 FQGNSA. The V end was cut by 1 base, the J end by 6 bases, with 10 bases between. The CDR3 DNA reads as TGTGCCAGCAGCTTAGTTGGTAGCGGCAATGAGCAGTTCTTC. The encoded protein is CASSLVGSGNEQFF.

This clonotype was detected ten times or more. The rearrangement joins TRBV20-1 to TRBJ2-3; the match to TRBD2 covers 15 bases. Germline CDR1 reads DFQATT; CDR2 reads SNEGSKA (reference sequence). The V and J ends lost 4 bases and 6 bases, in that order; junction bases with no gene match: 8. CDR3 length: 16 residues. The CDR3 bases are TGCAGTGCTACCCGGACTAGCGGGGGGGCCACGGATACGCAGTATTTT. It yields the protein CSATRTSGGATDTQYF.

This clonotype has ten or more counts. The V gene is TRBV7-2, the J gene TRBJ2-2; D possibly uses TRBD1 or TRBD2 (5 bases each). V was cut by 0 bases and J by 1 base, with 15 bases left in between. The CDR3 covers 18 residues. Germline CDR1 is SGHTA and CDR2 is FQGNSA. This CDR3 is CASSLAGVGVVNTGELFF. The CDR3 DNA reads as TGTGCCAGCAGCTTAGCGGGGGTGGGGGTTGTGAACACCGGGGAGCTGTTTTTT.

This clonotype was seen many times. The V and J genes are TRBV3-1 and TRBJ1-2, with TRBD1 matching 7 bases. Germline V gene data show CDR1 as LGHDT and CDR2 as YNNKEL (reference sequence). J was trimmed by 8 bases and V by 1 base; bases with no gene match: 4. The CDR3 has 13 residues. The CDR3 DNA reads TGTGCCAGCAGCCAAGGGGCAGGGGGAGGCTACACCTTC. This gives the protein CASSQGAGGGYTF. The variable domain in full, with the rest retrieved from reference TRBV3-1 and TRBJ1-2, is DTAVSQTPKYLVTQMGNDKSIKCEQNLGHDTMYWYKQDSKKFLKIMFSYNNKELIINETVPNRFSPKSPDKAHLNLHINSLELGDSAVYFCASSQGAGGGYTFGSGTRLTVV.

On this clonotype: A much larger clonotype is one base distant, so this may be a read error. CDR3 loop: CASSHVQAYTQYF. CDR3 nucleotides: TGTGCCAGCAGCCATGTCCAGGCCTATACGCAGTATTTT. This chain connects TRBV3-1 to TRBJ2-3, with D uncertain. This CDR3 has 13 amino acids. CDR1 LGHDT and CDR2 YNNKEL come from the germline V gene (reference sequence). Trimming cost V 3 bases and J 7 bases, with 11 bases left between them.

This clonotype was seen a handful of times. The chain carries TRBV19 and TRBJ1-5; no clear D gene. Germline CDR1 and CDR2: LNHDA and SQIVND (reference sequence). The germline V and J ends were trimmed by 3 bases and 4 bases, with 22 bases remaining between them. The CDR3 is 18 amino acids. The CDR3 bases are TGTGCCAGTAGTATTCGGGTAACGGGCAGGCAAATGAATCAGCCCCAGCATTTT. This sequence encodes CASSIRVTGRQMNQPQHF.

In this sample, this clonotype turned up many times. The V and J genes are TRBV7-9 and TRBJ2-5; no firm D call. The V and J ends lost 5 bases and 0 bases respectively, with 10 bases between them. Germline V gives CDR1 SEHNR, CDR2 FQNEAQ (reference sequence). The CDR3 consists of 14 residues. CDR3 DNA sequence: TGTGCCAGCAGCCCTGGAGAGTACCAAGAGACCCAGTACTTC. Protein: CASSPGEYQETQYF.

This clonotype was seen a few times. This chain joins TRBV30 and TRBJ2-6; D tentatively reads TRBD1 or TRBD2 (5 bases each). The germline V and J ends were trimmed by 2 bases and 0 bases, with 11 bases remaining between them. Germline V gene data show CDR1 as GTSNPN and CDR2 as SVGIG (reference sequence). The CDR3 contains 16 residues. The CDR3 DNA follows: TGTGCCTGGAGTCCGGGACGCAGCTCTGGGGCCAACGTCCTGACTTTC. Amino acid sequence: CAWSPGRSSGANVLTF.

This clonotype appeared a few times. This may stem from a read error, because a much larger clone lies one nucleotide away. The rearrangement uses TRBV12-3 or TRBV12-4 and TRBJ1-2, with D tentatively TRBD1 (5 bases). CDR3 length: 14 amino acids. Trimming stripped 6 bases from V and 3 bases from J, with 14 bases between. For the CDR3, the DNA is TGTGCCAGCAGGCGCTCCAGGGCAGACTATGGCTACACCTTC. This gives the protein CASRRSRADYGYTF.

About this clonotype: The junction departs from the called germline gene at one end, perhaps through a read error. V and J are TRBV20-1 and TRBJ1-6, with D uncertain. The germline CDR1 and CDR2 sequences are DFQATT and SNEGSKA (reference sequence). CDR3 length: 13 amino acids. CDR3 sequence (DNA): TGCAGTGCCAGCCGGACCGGCGGTTCACCCCCCCACTTT. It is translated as CSASRTGGSPPHF.

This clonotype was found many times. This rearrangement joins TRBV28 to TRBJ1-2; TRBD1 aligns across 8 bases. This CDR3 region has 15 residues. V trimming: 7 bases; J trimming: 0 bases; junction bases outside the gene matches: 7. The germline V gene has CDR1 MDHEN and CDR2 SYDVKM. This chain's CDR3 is CASIDGQGPNYGYTF. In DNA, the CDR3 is TGTGCCAGCATTGACGGACAGGGCCCTAACTATGGCTACACCTTC.

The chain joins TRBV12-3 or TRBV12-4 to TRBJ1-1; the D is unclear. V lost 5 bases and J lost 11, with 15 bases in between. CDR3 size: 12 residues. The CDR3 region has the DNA TGTGCCAGCAGTACGGACGGGTTGGCGGCTTTCTTT. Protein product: CASSTDGLAAFF.

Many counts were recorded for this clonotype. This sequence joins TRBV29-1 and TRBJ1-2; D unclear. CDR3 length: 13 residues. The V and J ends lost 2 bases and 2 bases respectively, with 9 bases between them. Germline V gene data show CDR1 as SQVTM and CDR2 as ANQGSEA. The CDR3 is CSVELNLNYGYTF. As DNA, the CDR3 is TGCAGCGTTGAATTAAATTTGAACTATGGCTACACCTTC.

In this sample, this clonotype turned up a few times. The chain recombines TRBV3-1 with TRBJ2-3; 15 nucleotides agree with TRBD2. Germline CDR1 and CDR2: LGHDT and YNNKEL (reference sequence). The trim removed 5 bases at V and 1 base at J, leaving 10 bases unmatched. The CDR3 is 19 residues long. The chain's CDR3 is CASSSRTSGGARGTDTQYF. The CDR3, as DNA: TGTGCCAGCAGCTCTAGGACTAGCGGGGGGGCCAGGGGCACAGATACGCAGTATTTT.

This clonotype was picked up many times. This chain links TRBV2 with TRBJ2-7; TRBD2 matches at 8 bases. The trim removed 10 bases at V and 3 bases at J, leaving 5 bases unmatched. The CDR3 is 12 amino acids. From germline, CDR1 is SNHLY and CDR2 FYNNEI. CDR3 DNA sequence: TGTGCCACCTCTCTAGCGGGCTACGAGCAGTACTTC. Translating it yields CATSLAGYEQYF.

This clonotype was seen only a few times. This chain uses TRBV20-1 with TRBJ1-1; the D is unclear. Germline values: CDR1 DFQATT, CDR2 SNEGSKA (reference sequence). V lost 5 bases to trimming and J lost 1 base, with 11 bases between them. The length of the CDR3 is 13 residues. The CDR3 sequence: CSARISGNTEAFF. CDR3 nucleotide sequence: TGCAGTGCTCGGATCTCAGGGAACACTGAAGCTTTCTTT.

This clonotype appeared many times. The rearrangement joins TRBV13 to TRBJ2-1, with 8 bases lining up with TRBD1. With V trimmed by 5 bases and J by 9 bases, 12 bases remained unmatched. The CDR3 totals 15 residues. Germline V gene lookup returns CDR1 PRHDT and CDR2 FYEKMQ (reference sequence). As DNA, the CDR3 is TGTGCCAGCAGCCCGCGGGACAGGCGGCCCGGTGAGCAGTTCTTC. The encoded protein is CASSPRDRRPGEQFF. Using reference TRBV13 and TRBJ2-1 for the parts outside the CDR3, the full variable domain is AAGVIQSPRHLIKEKRETATLKCYPIPRHDTVYWYQQGPGQDPQFLISFYEKMQSDKGSIPDRFSAQQFSDYHSELNMSSLELGDSALYFCASSPRDRRPGEQFFGPGTRLTVL.

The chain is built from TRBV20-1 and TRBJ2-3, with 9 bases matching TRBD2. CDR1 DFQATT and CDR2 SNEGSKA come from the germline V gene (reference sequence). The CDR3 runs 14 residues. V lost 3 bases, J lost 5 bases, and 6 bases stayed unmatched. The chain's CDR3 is CSARVRGGIDTQYF. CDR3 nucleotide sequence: TGCAGTGCTAGGGTGCGGGGGGGCATAGATACGCAGTATTTT.

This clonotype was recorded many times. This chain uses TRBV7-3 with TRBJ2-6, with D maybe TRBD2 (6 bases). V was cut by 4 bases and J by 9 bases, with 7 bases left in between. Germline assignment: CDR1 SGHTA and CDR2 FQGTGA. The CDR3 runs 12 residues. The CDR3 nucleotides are TGTGCCAGCAGCTCGGGAGTCAACGTCCTGACTTTC. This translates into CASSSGVNVLTF.

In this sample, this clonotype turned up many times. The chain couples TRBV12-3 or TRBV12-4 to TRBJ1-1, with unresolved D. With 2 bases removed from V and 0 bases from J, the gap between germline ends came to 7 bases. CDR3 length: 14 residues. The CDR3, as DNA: TGTGCCAGCAGTTTATCACGCATGAACACTGAAGCTTTCTTT. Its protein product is CASSLSRMNTEAFF.

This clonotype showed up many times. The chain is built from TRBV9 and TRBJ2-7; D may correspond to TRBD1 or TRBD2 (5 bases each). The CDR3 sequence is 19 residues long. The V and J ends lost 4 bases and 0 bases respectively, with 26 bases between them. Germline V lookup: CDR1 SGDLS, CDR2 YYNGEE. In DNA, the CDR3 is TGTGCCAGCAGCCTTCGAGAAAGGGTTCGGGACCGAAGCTCCTACGAGCAGTACTTC. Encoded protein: CASSLRERVRDRSSYEQYF.